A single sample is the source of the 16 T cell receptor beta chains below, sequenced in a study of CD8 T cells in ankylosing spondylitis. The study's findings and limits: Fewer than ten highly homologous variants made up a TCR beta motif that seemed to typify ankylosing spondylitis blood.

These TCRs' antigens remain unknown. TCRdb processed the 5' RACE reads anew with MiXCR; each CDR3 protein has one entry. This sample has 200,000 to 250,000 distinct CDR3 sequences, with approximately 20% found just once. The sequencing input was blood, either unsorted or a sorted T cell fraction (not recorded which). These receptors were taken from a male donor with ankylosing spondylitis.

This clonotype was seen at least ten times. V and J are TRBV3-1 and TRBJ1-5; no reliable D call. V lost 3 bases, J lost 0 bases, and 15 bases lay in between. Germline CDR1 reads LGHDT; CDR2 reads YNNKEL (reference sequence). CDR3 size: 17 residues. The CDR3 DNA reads TGTGCCAGCAGCCACTACGGGGTGTCGAATAGCAATCAGCCCCAGCATTTT. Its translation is CASSHYGVSNSNQPQHF.

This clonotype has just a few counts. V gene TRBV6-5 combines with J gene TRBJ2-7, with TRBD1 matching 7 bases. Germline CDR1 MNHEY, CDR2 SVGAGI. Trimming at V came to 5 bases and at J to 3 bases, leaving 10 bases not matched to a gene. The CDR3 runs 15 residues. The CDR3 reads CASSNSGQTNYEQYF. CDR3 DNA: TGTGCCAGCAGTAATTCGGGACAGACCAACTACGAGCAGTACTTC.

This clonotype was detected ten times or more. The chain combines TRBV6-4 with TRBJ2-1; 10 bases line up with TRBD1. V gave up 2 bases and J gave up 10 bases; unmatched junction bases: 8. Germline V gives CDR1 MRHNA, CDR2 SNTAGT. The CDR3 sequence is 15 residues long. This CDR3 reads CASSDETGGVGEQFF. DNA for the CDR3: TGTGCCAGCAGTGACGAGACAGGGGGCGTGGGGGAGCAGTTCTTC.

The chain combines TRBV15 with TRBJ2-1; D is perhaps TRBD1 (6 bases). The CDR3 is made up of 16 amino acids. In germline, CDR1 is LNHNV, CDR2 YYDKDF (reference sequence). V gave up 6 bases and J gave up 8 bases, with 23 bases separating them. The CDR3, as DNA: TGTGCCACCAGTTTTCGGGCTCCAGGGGCCAACGATGAGCAGTTCTTC. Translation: CATSFRAPGANDEQFF.

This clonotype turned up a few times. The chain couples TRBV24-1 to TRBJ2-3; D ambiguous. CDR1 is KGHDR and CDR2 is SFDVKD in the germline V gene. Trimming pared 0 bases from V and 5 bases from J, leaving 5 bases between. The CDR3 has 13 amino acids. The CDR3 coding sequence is TGTGCCACCAGTGATTTGCTCGGAGATACGCAGTATTTT. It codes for CATSDLLGDTQYF.

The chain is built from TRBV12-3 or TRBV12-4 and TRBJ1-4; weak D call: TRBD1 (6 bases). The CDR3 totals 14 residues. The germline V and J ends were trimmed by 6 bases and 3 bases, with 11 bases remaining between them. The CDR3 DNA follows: TGTGCCAGCAGCAACAGGGACCCTAATGAAAAACTGTTTTTT. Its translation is CASSNRDPNEKLFF.

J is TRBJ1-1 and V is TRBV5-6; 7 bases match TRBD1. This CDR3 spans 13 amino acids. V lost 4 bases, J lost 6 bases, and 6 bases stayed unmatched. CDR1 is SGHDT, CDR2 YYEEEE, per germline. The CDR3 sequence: CASSPGGLAEAFF. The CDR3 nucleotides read TGTGCCAGCAGCCCAGGGGGTTTAGCTGAAGCTTTCTTT.

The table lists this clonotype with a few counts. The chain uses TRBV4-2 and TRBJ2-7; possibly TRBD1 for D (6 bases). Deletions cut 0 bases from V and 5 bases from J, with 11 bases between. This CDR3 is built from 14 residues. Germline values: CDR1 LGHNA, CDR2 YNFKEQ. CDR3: CASSQEQGVHEQYF. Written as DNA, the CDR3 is TGTGCCAGCAGCCAAGAACAGGGTGTCCACGAGCAGTACTTC.

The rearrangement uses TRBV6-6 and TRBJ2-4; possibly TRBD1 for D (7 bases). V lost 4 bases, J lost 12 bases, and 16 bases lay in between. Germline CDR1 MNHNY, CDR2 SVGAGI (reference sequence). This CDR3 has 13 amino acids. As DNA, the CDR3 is TGTGCCAGCAGTTCGACCGCCAGGGGGGCTCAGTACTTC. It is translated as CASSSTARGAQYF.

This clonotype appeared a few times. CDR3 loop: CSAREEPPEQFF. The CDR3 region has the DNA TGCAGTGCTAGGGAGGAGCCACCCGAGCAGTTCTTC. The chain recombines TRBV20-1 with TRBJ2-1, with a weak D call TRBD2 (5 bases). The CDR3 consists of 12 residues. Trimming took off 3 bases at V and 10 bases at J, with 13 bases between the two ends. The germline V gene encodes CDR1 DFQATT and CDR2 SNEGSKA (reference sequence).

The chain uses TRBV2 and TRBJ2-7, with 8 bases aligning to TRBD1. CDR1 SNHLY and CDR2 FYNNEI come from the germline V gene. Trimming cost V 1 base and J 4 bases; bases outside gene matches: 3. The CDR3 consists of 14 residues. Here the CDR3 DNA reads TGTGCCAGCAGTGAAGGGACAGGGATGTACGAGCAGTACTTC. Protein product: CASSEGTGMYEQYF.

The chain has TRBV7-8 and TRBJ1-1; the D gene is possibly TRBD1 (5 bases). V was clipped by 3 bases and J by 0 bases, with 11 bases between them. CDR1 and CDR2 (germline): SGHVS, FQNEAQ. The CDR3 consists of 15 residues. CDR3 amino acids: CASSFHGGMNTEAFF. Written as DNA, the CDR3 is TGTGCCAGCAGCTTTCATGGGGGAATGAACACTGAAGCTTTCTTT.

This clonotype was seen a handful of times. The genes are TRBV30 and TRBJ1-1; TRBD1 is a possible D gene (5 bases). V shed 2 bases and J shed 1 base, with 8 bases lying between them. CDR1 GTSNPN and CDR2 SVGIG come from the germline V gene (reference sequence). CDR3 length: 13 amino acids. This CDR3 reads CAWSKTENTEAFF. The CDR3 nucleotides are TGTGCCTGGAGTAAGACAGAGAACACTGAAGCTTTCTTT.

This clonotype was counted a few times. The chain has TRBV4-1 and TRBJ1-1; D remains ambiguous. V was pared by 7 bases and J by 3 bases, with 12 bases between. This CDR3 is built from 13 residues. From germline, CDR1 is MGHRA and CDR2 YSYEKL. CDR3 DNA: TGCGCCAGCAAACAAAGGGAGGACACTGAAGCTTTCTTT. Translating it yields CASKQREDTEAFF.

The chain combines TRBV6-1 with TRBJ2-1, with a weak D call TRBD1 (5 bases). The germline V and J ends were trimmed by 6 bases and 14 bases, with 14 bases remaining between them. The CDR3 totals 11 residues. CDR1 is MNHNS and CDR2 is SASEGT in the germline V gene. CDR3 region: CASRQDILKFF. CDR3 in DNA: TGTGCCAGCAGACAGGACATTTTGAAGTTCTTC.

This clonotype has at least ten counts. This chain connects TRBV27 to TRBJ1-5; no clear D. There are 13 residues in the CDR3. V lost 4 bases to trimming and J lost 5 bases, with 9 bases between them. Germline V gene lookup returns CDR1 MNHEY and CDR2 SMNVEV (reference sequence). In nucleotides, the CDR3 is TGTGCCAGCAGTTGGGGTGGGGATCAGCCCCAGCATTTT. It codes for CASSWGGDQPQHF.